The source of this T cell receptor (beta chain) is a study of T cells in Graves' hyperthyroidism and ophthalmopathy. Broader study findings: Most clonotypes expanded in the thyroid (above 0.001) were also present in blood.

This clonotype was counted at least ten times. The antigen remains undetermined. The germline V and J ends were trimmed by 0 bases and 4 bases, with 10 bases remaining between them. Per the germline V gene, CDR1 is MNHEY and CDR2 is SVGEGT. The CDR3 covers 15 residues. What was amplified from RNA transcripts were TCR beta CDR3 regions. HTBI primers drove first-round RT-PCR of the TCR CDR3. From the multiplex PCR reads, TCRdb called clonotypes with MiXCR, one entry per CDR3 protein. The data show 450,000 to 650,000 distinct CDR3 sequences, over 12% seen once. Source material for PBMCs was more than 7.5 ml fresh peripheral blood.

The chain couples TRBV6-2 or TRBV6-3 to TRBJ2-1; the D is unclear. The clonotype was recovered from a young woman with Graves' ophthalmopathy. The specimen sequenced was blood. The CDR3 protein is CASSYSGRIYNEQFF. The CDR3 DNA sequence: TGTGCCAGCAGTTACTCGGGCAGAATTTACAATGAGCAGTTCTTC.